This passage covers 17 T cell receptor beta chains from one sample sequenced in a study of shared clonotypes between healthy human individuals. Only CD45RO-negative cells positively selected for CCR7 counted as naive CD8 cells, so terminally differentiated effector memory CD45RA+ cells were excluded. TCRdb's table, derived via immunoSEQ multiplex PCR, lists solely in-frame clones and lacks some. The profile shows 1.5 million to 2.5 million clones, around 96% of them singletons. The sequenced sample consisted of naive CD8+ T cells sorted from blood. The receptors stem from a man aged 18-30 years in good health.

A single count supports this clone. The V and J genes are TRBV5-1 and TRBJ2-3; weak D call: TRBD2 (7 bases). This CDR3 is 16 amino acids long. CDR1 SGHRS and CDR2 YFSETQ come from the germline V gene. V shed 0 bases and J shed 3 bases, with 14 bases lying between them. CDR3 protein: CASSLVQGGVTDTQYF. For the CDR3, the DNA is TGCGCCAGCAGCTTGGTACAGGGAGGGGTTACAGATACGCAGTATTTT. The full variable domain, its missing parts supplied by reference TRBV5-1 and TRBJ2-3, is KAGVTQTPRYLIKTRGQQVTLSCSPISGHRSVSWYQQTPGQGLQFLFEYFSETQRNKGNFPGRFSGRQFSNSRSEMNVSTLELGDSALYLCASSLVQGGVTDTQYFGPGTRLTVL.

Only a few counts were recorded for this clone. J is TRBJ2-7 and V is TRBV9; D is perhaps TRBD1 or TRBD2 (5 bases each). CDR3 length: 14 residues. Germline CDR1 SGDLS, CDR2 YYNGEE. The V end lost 4 bases, the J end lost 1 base, and 12 bases lay between the germline ends. DNA for the CDR3: TGTGCCAGCAGCTCGCCCAGGGAGTCCTACGAGCAGTACTTC. It encodes CASSSPRESYEQYF.

The J gene is TRBJ2-7, the V gene TRBV4-1; 7 bases agree with TRBD2. Germline V gene data show CDR1 as MGHRA and CDR2 as YSYEKL. Trimming took 0 bases from V and 2 from J; bases not matched to a gene: 10. The CDR3 totals 17 residues. The CDR3 sequence is CASSQEQAIAGTYEQYF. In DNA, the CDR3 is TGCGCCAGCAGCCAAGAGCAAGCAATAGCGGGTACCTACGAGCAGTACTTC.

The chain combines TRBV6-6 with TRBJ2-1, with TRBD2 matching 9 bases. After removal of 9 bases from V and 8 bases from J, the junction contained 5 bases not matched to a gene. This CDR3 contains 12 residues. The germline CDR1 and CDR2 sequences are MNHNY and SVGAGI (reference sequence). CDR3 nucleotides: TGTGCCAGTAGTAGCGGGAGCGATGAGCAGTTCTTC. It yields the protein CASSSGSDEQFF.

V gene TRBV14 combines with J gene TRBJ1-2, with a tentative D call TRBD1 (6 bases). The CDR3 length is 15 residues. Per the germline V gene, CDR1 is SGHDN and CDR2 is FVKESK. Trimming pared 0 bases from V and 0 bases from J, leaving 8 bases between. The CDR3 sequence: CASSQDGGPNYGYTF. CDR3 nucleotide sequence: TGTGCCAGCAGCCAAGACGGGGGGCCTAACTATGGCTACACCTTC.

Here the CDR3 reads CASSLGLMNEQFF. CDR3 nucleotides: TGTGCCAGCAGTTTGGGACTAATGAATGAGCAGTTCTTC. The rearrangement uses TRBV28 and TRBJ2-1; 7 bases map to TRBD2. CDR3 length equals 13 residues. V trimming: 3 bases; J trimming: 7 bases; junction bases outside the gene matches: 3. Germline V gene lookup returns CDR1 MDHEN and CDR2 SYDVKM.

The chain combines TRBV7-9 with TRBJ1-5; D is undetermined. Germline-derived CDR1 and CDR2 are SEHNR and FQNEAQ (reference sequence). There are 14 residues in the CDR3. Trimming shortened V by 1 base and J by 7 bases, and 11 bases separated the two germline ends. This chain's CDR3 is CASSLGTERQPQHF. Written as DNA, the CDR3 is TGTGCCAGCAGCTTAGGGACCGAGAGGCAGCCCCAGCATTTT.

The CDR3 is CASSDFGGGLAGYADTQYF. Here the CDR3 DNA reads TGTGCCAGCAGTGATTTCGGGGGAGGACTAGCGGGGTACGCAGATACGCAGTATTTT. This chain uses TRBV6-1 with TRBJ2-3; 12 bases map to TRBD2. This CDR3 comprises 19 residues. In germline, CDR1 is MNHNS, CDR2 SASEGT. V dropped 3 bases and J dropped 4; count of bases not matched to a gene: 14.

This clone was seen a single time. Since a much larger clone is just one base distant, this may be a read error. V and J are TRBV27 and TRBJ1-2; 11 nucleotides line up with TRBD1. The length of the CDR3 is 15 residues. The trim removed 5 bases at V and 2 bases at J, leaving 4 bases unmatched. Germline assignment: CDR1 MNHEY and CDR2 SMNVEV (reference sequence). CDR3 sequence: CASSPRTGGNYGYTF. The CDR3 region has the DNA TGTGCCAGCAGTCCCCGGACAGGGGGCAACTATGGCTACACCTTC.

The chain combines TRBV11-2 with TRBJ2-3; unclear D gene. The CDR3 runs to 15 residues. Germline loops: CDR1 SGHAT, CDR2 FQNNGV. The V gene lost 5 bases and the J gene lost 0 bases, with 12 bases spanning the gap. The CDR3 loop is CASSTIMASTDTQYF. As DNA, the CDR3 is TGTGCCAGCAGCACTATTATGGCTAGCACAGATACGCAGTATTTT.

This clone was detected once. The chain uses TRBV6-1 and TRBJ2-3; D is ambiguous. The CDR3 runs to 15 residues. Germline lookup yields CDR1 MNHNS and CDR2 SASEGT. Trimming pared 9 bases from V and 0 bases from J, leaving 16 bases between. CDR3 nucleotide sequence: TGTGCCAGTACTCCGAACGGGCGTAGCACAGATACGCAGTATTTT. Translating it yields CASTPNGRSTDTQYF.

The chain is built from TRBV4-1 and TRBJ2-1; no definite D call. CDR1 is MGHRA, CDR2 YSYEKL, per germline. The V gene lost 3 bases and the J gene lost 7 bases, with 13 bases spanning the gap. The CDR3 has 14 amino acids. This chain's CDR3 is CASSHEELLNEQFF. The CDR3 nucleotides are TGCGCCAGCAGCCATGAGGAGCTGTTGAATGAGCAGTTCTTC.

The chain employs TRBV28 and TRBJ1-5; TRBD1 might be the D (5 bases). V was shortened by 5 bases and J by 3 bases, with 11 bases between the two germline ends. CDR1 and CDR2 (germline): MDHEN, SYDVKM. The CDR3 is 14 residues long. The CDR3 reads CASSPGPYNQPQHF. Written as DNA, the CDR3 is TGTGCCAGCAGTCCAGGGCCCTACAATCAGCCCCAGCATTTT.

The CDR3 DNA reads TGCGCCAGCAGCGATGAAGGAGGCTACGAGCAGTACTTC. This codes for CASSDEGGYEQYF. This rearrangement joins TRBV4-3 to TRBJ2-7; D may be TRBD2 (5 bases). Germline CDR1 reads LGHNA; CDR2 reads YSLEER. V shed 5 bases and J shed 3 bases, with 11 bases lying between them. This CDR3 contains 13 residues.

J is TRBJ2-2 and V is TRBV9; TRBD1 is a possible D gene (6 bases). The V and J ends lost 4 bases and 10 bases respectively, with 14 bases between them. The CDR3 is 13 residues long. The germline gives CDR1 SGDLS, CDR2 YYNGEE. CDR3 sequence (DNA): TGTGCCAGCAGCCCCCGACAGGACACGGAGCTGTTTTTT. This gives the protein CASSPRQDTELFF. The full variable domain, with the rest looked up from reference TRBV9 and TRBJ2-2, is DSGVTQTPKHLITATGQRVTLRCSPRSGDLSVYWYQQSLDQGLQFLIQYYNGEERAKGNILERFSAQQFPDLHSELNLSSLELGDSALYFCASSPRQDTELFFGEGSRLTVL.

This chain connects TRBV27 to TRBJ2-1; maybe TRBD2 (6 bases). Trimming removed 7 bases at V and 9 bases at J, with 16 bases between. The CDR3 is 13 amino acids. Looked up from germline, CDR1 is MNHEY and CDR2 is SMNVEV (reference sequence). The CDR3 here is CASTSVALGEQFF. DNA for the CDR3: TGTGCCAGCACTAGCGTAGCCTTGGGTGAGCAGTTCTTC.

V is TRBV27 and J is TRBJ2-7, with 7 bases lining up with TRBD2. The germline CDR1 and CDR2 sequences are MNHEY and SMNVEV (reference sequence). The trim removed 4 bases at V and 5 bases at J, leaving 14 bases unmatched. The CDR3 length is 16 residues. CDR3 nucleotide sequence: TGTGCCAGCAGTTCCGCCCTCCACGGCGGGGGTCACGAGCAGTACTTC. Protein product: CASSSALHGGGHEQYF.